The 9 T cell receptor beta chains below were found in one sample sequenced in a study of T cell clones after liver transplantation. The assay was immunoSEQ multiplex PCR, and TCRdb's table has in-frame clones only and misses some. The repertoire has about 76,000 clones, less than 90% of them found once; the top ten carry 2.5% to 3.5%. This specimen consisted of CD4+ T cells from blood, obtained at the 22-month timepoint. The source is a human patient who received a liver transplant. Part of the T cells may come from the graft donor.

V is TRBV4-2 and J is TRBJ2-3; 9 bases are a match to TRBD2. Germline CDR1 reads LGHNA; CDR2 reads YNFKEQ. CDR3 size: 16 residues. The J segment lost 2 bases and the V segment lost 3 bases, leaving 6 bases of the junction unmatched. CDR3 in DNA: TGTGCCAGCAGCCAGCGTCTAGCGGGGATCACAGATACGCAGTATTTT. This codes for CASSQRLAGITDTQYF.

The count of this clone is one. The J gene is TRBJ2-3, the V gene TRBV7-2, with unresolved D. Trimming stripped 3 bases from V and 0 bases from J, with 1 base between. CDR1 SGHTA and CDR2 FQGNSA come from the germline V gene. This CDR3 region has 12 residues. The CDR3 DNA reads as TGTGCCAGCAGCTTTAGCACAGATACGCAGTATTTT. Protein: CASSFSTDTQYF.

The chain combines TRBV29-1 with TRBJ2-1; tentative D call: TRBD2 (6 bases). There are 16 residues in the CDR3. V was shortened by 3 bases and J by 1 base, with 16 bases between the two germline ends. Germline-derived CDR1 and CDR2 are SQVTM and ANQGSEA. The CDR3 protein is CSVETGTGSSYNEQFF. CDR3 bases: TGCAGCGTTGAGACCGGGACTGGTAGTTCCTACAATGAGCAGTTCTTC.

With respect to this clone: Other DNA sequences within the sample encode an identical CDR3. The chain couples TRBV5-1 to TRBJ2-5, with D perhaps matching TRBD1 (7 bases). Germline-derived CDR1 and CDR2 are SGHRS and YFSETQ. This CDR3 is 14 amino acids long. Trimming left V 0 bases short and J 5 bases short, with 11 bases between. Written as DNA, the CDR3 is TGCGCCAGCAGCTTGGGCCAGGGGGGTGAGACCCAGTACTTC. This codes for CASSLGQGGETQYF.

The CDR3 is CASSLWSTDTQYF. As DNA, the CDR3 is TGTGCCAGCAGCCTATGGAGCACAGATACGCAGTATTTT. This chain joins TRBV7-3 and TRBJ2-3, with unresolved D. The V gene lost 5 bases and the J gene lost 0 bases, with 6 bases spanning the gap. CDR3 length equals 13 residues. Germline V gene lookup returns CDR1 SGHTA and CDR2 FQGTGA.

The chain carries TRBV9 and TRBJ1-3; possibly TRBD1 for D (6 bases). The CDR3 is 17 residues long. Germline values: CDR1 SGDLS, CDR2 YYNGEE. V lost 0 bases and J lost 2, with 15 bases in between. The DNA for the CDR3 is TGTGCCAGCAGCGTAGACCCCCTCCACAGGGCTGGAAACACCATATATTTT. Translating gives CASSVDPLHRAGNTIYF.

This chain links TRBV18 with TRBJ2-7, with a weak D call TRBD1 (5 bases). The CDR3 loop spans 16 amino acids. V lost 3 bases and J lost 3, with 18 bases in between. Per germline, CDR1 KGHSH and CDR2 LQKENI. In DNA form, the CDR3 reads TGTGCCAGCTCACCGACCCTACACGAACAGGACTACGAGCAGTACTTC. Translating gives CASSPTLHEQDYEQYF.

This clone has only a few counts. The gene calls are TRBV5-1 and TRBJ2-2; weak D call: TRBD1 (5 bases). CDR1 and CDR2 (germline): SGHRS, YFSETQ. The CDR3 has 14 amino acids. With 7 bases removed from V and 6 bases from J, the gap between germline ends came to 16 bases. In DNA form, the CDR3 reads TGCGCCAGCGGGAAAGACAGTTCTCCCGGGGAGCTGTTTTTT. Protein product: CASGKDSSPGELFF.

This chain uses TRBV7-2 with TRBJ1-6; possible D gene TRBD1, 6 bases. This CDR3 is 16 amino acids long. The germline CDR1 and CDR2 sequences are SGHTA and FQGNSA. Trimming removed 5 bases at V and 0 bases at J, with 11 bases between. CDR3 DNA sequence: TGTGCCAGCAGCCCTCAGGGGAGCTCCTATAATTCACCCCTCCACTTT. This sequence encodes CASSPQGSSYNSPLHF.